The 24 T cell receptor beta chains listed next were all sequenced from one sample in a study of beta chain features in type 1 diabetes. cDNA synthesis used the whole RNA isolate, giving expressed TCRB sequences. Libraries were prepared by immunoSEQ multiplex PCR; TCRdb keeps only in-frame clonotypes and omits some of them. The sample gives approximately 90,000 clones, around 32% of which show up once; 0.4% to 0.45% is in the top ten. The sequenced material came from stem cell memory CD4+ T cells from blood. All receptors come from a young woman in good health.

This chain joins TRBV30 and TRBJ1-1; tentative D call: TRBD1 (5 bases). Trimming removed 2 bases at V and 4 bases at J, with 11 bases between. Germline V gene sequence: CDR1 GTSNPN, CDR2 SVGIG (reference sequence). The CDR3 is 13 residues long. CDR3 loop: CAWSRTRGTEAFF. The CDR3 bases are TGTGCCTGGAGTAGAACAAGGGGCACTGAAGCTTTCTTT.

This chain joins TRBV11-3 and TRBJ2-7, with a weak D call TRBD1 (6 bases). The CDR3 contains 17 residues. Per germline, CDR1 SGHNT and CDR2 YENEEA. V lost 2 bases, J lost 1 base, and 18 bases lay in between. CDR3 residues: CASSLLTGRGASYEQYF. CDR3 nucleotide sequence: TGTGCCAGCAGCTTACTCACCGGCAGGGGCGCTTCCTACGAGCAGTACTTC. Full variable domain (remainder filled in from reference TRBV11-3 and TRBJ2-7): EAGVVQSPRYKIIEKKQPVAFWCNPISGHNTLYWYLQNLGQGPELLIRYENEEAVDDSQLPKDRFSAERLKGVDSTLKIQPAELGDSAVYLCASSLLTGRGASYEQYFGPGTRLTVT.

CDR3 coding DNA: TGTGCCAGCAGCTGGGGAGGCGGGGAGCTGTTTTTT. It codes for CASSWGGGELFF. The J gene is TRBJ2-2, the V gene TRBV7-8, with TRBD2 as a possible D gene (6 bases). The germline V gene encodes CDR1 SGHVS and CDR2 FQNEAQ. There are 12 residues in the CDR3. V was trimmed by 4 bases and J by 7 bases, leaving 7 bases between them.

The chain links TRBV19 to TRBJ2-3; D ambiguous. This CDR3 contains 13 residues. Trimming pared 3 bases from V and 4 bases from J, leaving 8 bases between. CDR1 LNHDA and CDR2 SQIVND come from the germline V gene (reference sequence). The CDR3 coding sequence is TGTGCCAGTAGTATTCCGGTTTCAGATACGCAGTATTTT. This codes for CASSIPVSDTQYF.

The rearrangement uses TRBV5-5 and TRBJ2-1; 9 bases fit TRBD2. Trimming at V came to 5 bases and at J to 9 bases, leaving 9 bases not matched to a gene. There are 14 residues in the CDR3. CDR1 and CDR2 from the germline V gene are SGHKS and YYEKEE (reference sequence). CDR3 loop: CASRDTTSGGEQFF. The CDR3, as DNA: TGTGCCAGCAGGGACACGACTAGCGGTGGTGAGCAGTTCTTC.

This clone occurred a few times. The chain uses TRBV7-8 and TRBJ2-1, with a possible D match to TRBD1 (5 bases). The CDR3 loop spans 14 amino acids. Germline CDR1 SGHVS, CDR2 FQNEAQ. The V end was cut by 1 base, the J end by 7 bases, with 11 bases between. CDR3 sequence: CASSLEGKRNEQFF. In DNA, the CDR3 is TGTGCCAGCAGCTTAGAGGGGAAGAGAAATGAGCAGTTCTTC.

The J gene is TRBJ2-2, the V gene TRBV12-2; TRBD2, the table's D call, was not compared with the DNA. TRBV12-2 is annotated as a pseudogene. This CDR3 is 16 amino acids long. The CDR3 region is CASRSTSGTFTGELFF. Here the CDR3 DNA reads TGTGCAAGTCGTTCGACTAGCGGTACGTTCACCGGGGAGCTGTTTTTT.

V gene TRBV7-2 combines with J gene TRBJ1-5; weak D call: TRBD1 (6 bases). The CDR3 runs 14 residues. With 4 bases removed from V and 0 bases from J, the gap between germline ends came to 7 bases. Germline lookup yields CDR1 SGHTA and CDR2 FQGNSA. CDR3 region: CASSWTVSNQPQHF. Written as DNA, the CDR3 is TGTGCCAGCAGCTGGACAGTTAGCAATCAGCCCCAGCATTTT.

CDR3 residues: CASSALTGVGEKLFF. DNA of the CDR3: TGTGCCAGCAGCGCGCTTACAGGGGTGGGGGAAAAACTGTTTTTT. This chain links TRBV9 with TRBJ1-4; 7 positions match TRBD1. The germline CDR1 and CDR2 sequences are SGDLS and YYNGEE. The CDR3 is 15 amino acids. V lost 3 bases and J lost 8; bases outside the gene matches: 10.

The chain is built from TRBV6-5 and TRBJ2-5, with TRBD1 matching over 9 bases. V shed 10 bases, J shed 4 bases, and the junction held 7 bases outside the gene matches. Germline CDR1 and CDR2: MNHEY and SVGAGI. The CDR3 runs to 13 residues. CDR3 sequence: CATRQGGGETQYF. The CDR3 DNA sequence: TGTGCCACACGACAGGGGGGAGGAGAGACCCAGTACTTC.

This clone was counted only a few times. The V and J genes are TRBV19 and TRBJ2-1, with a weak D call TRBD2 (5 bases). Trimming removed 5 bases at V and 3 bases at J, with 11 bases between. Germline assignment: CDR1 LNHDA and CDR2 SQIVND (reference sequence). This CDR3 has 14 residues. The CDR3 loop is CASSSSRGYNEQFF. CDR3 nucleotide sequence: TGTGCCAGTAGTTCATCCCGGGGCTACAATGAGCAGTTCTTC.

This clone has only a few counts. The chain uses TRBV2 and TRBJ2-7, with a possible D match to TRBD1 (6 bases). Trimming shortened V by 6 bases and J by 4 bases, and 16 bases separated the two germline ends. Germline CDR1 is SNHLY and CDR2 is FYNNEI. The CDR3 contains 14 residues. The CDR3 loop reads CASSPGHGGYEQYF. DNA for the CDR3: TGTGCCAGCAGCCCGGGACACGGTGGATACGAGCAGTACTTC.

The chain combines TRBV5-1 with TRBJ2-6; D not resolved. The ends were cut back, 4 bases at V and 0 bases at J, with 8 bases in the middle. The CDR3 extends over 15 amino acids. From germline, CDR1 is SGHRS and CDR2 YFSETQ. The CDR3: CASSPDTSGANVLTF. The CDR3 region has the DNA TGCGCCAGCAGCCCTGACACCTCTGGGGCCAACGTCCTGACTTTC.

This clone has just a few counts. The rearrangement uses TRBV5-1 and TRBJ2-5; D possibly corresponds to TRBD1 (5 bases). The CDR3 sequence is 14 residues long. In germline, CDR1 is SGHRS, CDR2 YFSETQ. V lost 3 bases to trimming and J lost 1 base, with 10 bases between them. Here the CDR3 DNA reads TGCGCCAGCAGCTGGGGCGGAATCCAAGAGACCCAGTACTTC. Translating gives CASSWGGIQETQYF.

This clone appeared a few times. The chain carries TRBV2 and TRBJ1-5; weak D call: TRBD1 (6 bases). Trimming took 7 bases from V and 6 from J, leaving 13 bases between them. Germline assignment: CDR1 SNHLY and CDR2 FYNNEI. CDR3 size: 13 residues. DNA of the CDR3: TGTGCCAGCATCAGGGGCGTCGGTCAGCCCCAGCATTTT. It encodes CASIRGVGQPQHF.

This clone was picked up a small number of times. V gene TRBV6-5 combines with J gene TRBJ1-1, with 7 bases that match TRBD1. The germline gives CDR1 MNHEY, CDR2 SVGAGI. V shed 5 bases and J 4 bases; nucleotides not matched to a gene: 1. The CDR3 contains 12 residues. CDR3 nucleotide sequence: TGTGCCAGCAGTACAGGGGCCACTGAAGCTTTCTTT. Translating it yields CASSTGATEAFF.

The rearrangement links TRBV7-2 to TRBJ1-1; perhaps TRBD1 as D (5 bases). Trimming cost V 0 bases and J 6 bases, with 8 bases left between them. Per the germline V gene, CDR1 is SGHTA and CDR2 is FQGNSA. The CDR3 runs 13 residues. The CDR3 DNA reads as TGTGCCAGCAGCTTAGCGGTACAGGCTGAAGCTTTCTTT. Its protein product is CASSLAVQAEAFF.

The chain is built from TRBV7-3 and TRBJ2-2, with 8 positions matching TRBD1. This CDR3 contains 16 residues. V dropped 5 bases and J dropped 0; count of bases not matched to a gene: 5. Germline V gene sequence: CDR1 SGHTA, CDR2 FQGTGA. CDR3 loop: CASSTIQGANTGELFF. In nucleotides, the CDR3 is TGTGCCAGCAGCACAATACAGGGGGCGAACACCGGGGAGCTGTTTTTT.

Of note for this clone: One junction end does not reproduce the germline sequence, and a read error may be involved. The chain is built from TRBV7-7 and TRBJ1-1; maybe TRBD1 (5 bases). Per the germline V gene, CDR1 is SSHAT and CDR2 is FNYEAQ (reference sequence). The CDR3 is 13 amino acids. The CDR3 sequence: CASSSGIETEAFF. The CDR3 coding sequence is TGTGCTAGCAGCTCAGGGATCGAGACTGAAGCTTTCTTT.

The V gene is TRBV29-1, the J gene TRBJ2-5; D gene ambiguous. Germline V CDR1 and CDR2: SQVTM, ANQGSEA. Between the trimmed V and J ends, which lost 8 bases and 0 bases, there was a span of 7 bases. The CDR3 is 11 amino acids. CDR3 DNA sequence: TGCAGCACTGAGGACCAAGAGACCCAGTACTTC. It specifies CSTEDQETQYF.

This clone has more than one count but fewer than ten. The CDR3 loop reads CASSLLTESDTQYF. CDR3 in DNA: TGTGCCAGCAGCTTGTTAACAGAGTCAGATACGCAGTATTTT. This chain links TRBV7-3 with TRBJ2-3; D ambiguous. Germline V gene sequence: CDR1 SGHTA, CDR2 FQGTGA. Between the trimmed V and J ends, which lost 3 bases and 4 bases, there was a span of 11 bases. The CDR3 is made up of 14 amino acids. The whole variable domain, remainder taken from reference TRBV7-3 and TRBJ2-3, is GAGVSQTPSNKVTEKGKYVELRCDPISGHTALYWYRQSLGQGPEFLIYFQGTGAADDSGLPNDRFFAVRPEGSVSTLKIQRTERGDSAVYLCASSLLTESDTQYFGPGTRLTVL.

The chain carries TRBV9 and TRBJ2-7, with 8 bases identical to TRBD2. Per germline, CDR1 SGDLS and CDR2 YYNGEE. The CDR3 is made up of 15 amino acids. Germline trimming cut 4 bases from V and 4 bases from J; bases unmatched to any gene: 10. CDR3 in amino acids: CASSPRAGALYEQYF. The CDR3 DNA sequence: TGTGCCAGCAGCCCACGAGCGGGAGCCTTATACGAGCAGTACTTC.

The gene calls are TRBV5-1 and TRBJ1-4; 7 bases are shared with TRBD1. The CDR3 spans 15 residues. V lost 4 bases and J lost 7; bases outside the gene matches: 10. Germline V lookup: CDR1 SGHRS, CDR2 YFSETQ. The CDR3: CASSEDRNRGEKLFF. The CDR3 region has the DNA TGCGCCAGCAGCGAGGACAGGAACCGGGGTGAAAAACTGTTTTTT.

The chain recombines TRBV5-4 with TRBJ1-1; 7 bases align to TRBD1. The ends lost 0 bases at V and 0 bases at J; junction bases unmatched: 2. The CDR3 length is 15 residues. Germline lookup yields CDR1 SGHNT and CDR2 YYREEE (reference sequence). The chain's CDR3 is CASSLGGQLNTEAFF. CDR3 nucleotide sequence: TGTGCCAGCAGCTTGGGGGGACAGCTGAACACTGAAGCTTTCTTT.